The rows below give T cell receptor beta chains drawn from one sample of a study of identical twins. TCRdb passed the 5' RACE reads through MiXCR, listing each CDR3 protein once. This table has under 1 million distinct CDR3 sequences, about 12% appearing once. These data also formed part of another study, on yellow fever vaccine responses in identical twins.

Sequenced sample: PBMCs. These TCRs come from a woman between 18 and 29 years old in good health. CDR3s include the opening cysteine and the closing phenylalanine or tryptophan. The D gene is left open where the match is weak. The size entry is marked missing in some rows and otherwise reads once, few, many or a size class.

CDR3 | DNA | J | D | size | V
CASTLGGDTDTQYF | TGTGCCAGCACCCTTGGGGGGGACACAGATACGCAGTATTTT | TRBJ2-3 | TRBD2 | few | TRBV12-3/TRBV12-4
CSARDPRTADSPLHF | TGCAGTGCTAGAGATCCTCGCACAGCCGATTCACCCCTCCACTTT | TRBJ1-6 | . | . | TRBV20-1
CCARLSGRGTGELFF | TGCTGTGCTAGACTCAGCGGGAGGGGCACCGGGGAGCTGTTTTTT | TRBJ2-2 | TRBD2 | . | TRBV20-1
CASRITQGPNEQFF | TGTGCCAGCAGAATTACACAGGGGCCTAATGAGCAGTTCTTC | TRBJ2-1 | TRBD1 | many | TRBV12-3/TRBV12-4
CATSDLTGRQSTDTQYF | TGTGCCACCAGTGACCTAACGGGACGGCAGAGCACAGATACGCAGTATTTT | TRBJ2-3 | . | few | TRBV24-1
CASRRGSSSYEQYF | TGTGCCAGCAGGCGCGGGAGTTCGTCCTACGAGCAGTACTTC | TRBJ2-7 | TRBD2 | . | TRBV12-3/TRBV12-4
CASSSWTGATDTQYF | TGCGCCAGCAGCTCGTGGACAGGGGCCACAGATACGCAGTATTTT | TRBJ2-3 | TRBD1 | . | TRBV5-1
CASSYSGTSRETQYF | TGTGCCAGCAGTTACTCCGGGACTAGTAGAGAGACCCAGTACTTC | TRBJ2-5 | TRBD2 | few | TRBV6-5
CASSTLGTRDNEQYF | TGTGCCAGCAGTACCTTAGGGACTAGAGATAACGAGCAGTACTTC | TRBJ2-7 | TRBD2 | many | TRBV25-1
CASRPVGGYNEQFF | TGTGCCAGCAGACCTGTGGGGGGGTACAATGAGCAGTTCTTC | TRBJ2-1 | TRBD2 | few | TRBV12-3/TRBV12-4
CASIRLEAYNEQFF | TGCGCCAGCATCCGACTAGAGGCCTACAATGAGCAGTTCTTC | TRBJ2-1 | . | few | TRBV10-1
CSVRDRGNSSYNEQFF | TGCAGCGTACGGGACAGGGGGAATAGCTCCTACAATGAGCAGTTCTTC | TRBJ2-1 | TRBD1 | once | TRBV29-1
CASSSSGIAQYF | TGTGCCAGCTCTAGCTCTGGTATTGCGCAGTATTTT | TRBJ2-3 | . | few | TRBV6-4
CASSEGQGTGELFF | TGTGCCAGCAGCGAGGGACAGGGGACCGGGGAGCTGTTTTTT | TRBJ2-2 | TRBD1 | . | TRBV7-8
CASSQPSGRWGEQFF | TGTGCCAGCTCGCAACCTAGCGGGAGGTGGGGTGAGCAGTTCTTC | TRBJ2-1 | TRBD2 | . | TRBV18
CASSHRDSSGNTIYF | TGTGCCAGCAGCCACCGGGACAGCTCTGGAAACACCATATATTTT | TRBJ1-3 | TRBD1 | few | TRBV5-5
CASSPREGTELRYNEQFF | TGCGCCAGCAGCCCACGAGAGGGGACGGAGCTCAGGTACAATGAGCAGTTCTTC | TRBJ2-1 | . | few | TRBV4-1
CSVHRVNTEAFF | TGCAGCGTTCACAGGGTGAACACTGAAGCTTTCTTT | TRBJ1-1 | . | few | TRBV29-1
CASSLFRGQGRTDTQYF | TGTGCCAGCAGTTTATTTAGGGGACAGGGGAGGACAGATACGCAGTATTTT | TRBJ2-3 | TRBD1 | few | TRBV28
CASSERAGGSTDTQYF | TGTGCCAGCAGTGAACGGGCGGGAGGGAGCACAGATACGCAGTATTTT | TRBJ2-3 | TRBD2 | . | TRBV25-1
CSASRLPAYNEQFF | TGCAGTGCTTCCCGGCTACCCGCCTACAATGAGCAGTTCTTC | TRBJ2-1 | . | few | TRBV20-1
CASSFGGGTGGYTF | TGTGCCAGCAGCTTTGGCGGGGGGACAGGAGGCTACACCTTC | TRBJ1-2 | TRBD1 | few | TRBV7-2